This T cell receptor beta chain was captured by sequencing in a study of T cell responses to AZD1222 COVID-19 vaccine. Some clones are missing from TCRdb's copy, which holds only in-frame ones; the method was immunoSEQ multiplex PCR. This table holds 150,000 to 190,000 clones, 80% to 90% found once. The CDR3 has 15 residues. Trimming removed 5 bases from V and 0 bases from J, with 13 bases in between. Germline V gene lookup returns CDR1 SGHRS and CDR2 YFSETQ. A word on this clone: As yet, its antigen is unknown.

Study-wide results and caveats: A mostly white British donor set with more females was recruited, and clonal diversity was possibly underestimated. Per reports, nearly half of all spike-specific TCRs target regions that are unmutated in variants.

The sequences come from peripheral blood, collected 28 days after the second AZD1222 dose. The TCR sequence derives from an adult who received the AZD1222 COVID-19 vaccine. V is TRBV5-1 and J is TRBJ2-3; TRBD2 is a possible D gene (5 bases). This CDR3 reads CASSYGGGSTDTQYF. The CDR3 DNA follows: TGCGCCAGCAGTTATGGAGGTGGTAGCACAGATACGCAGTATTTT. Combining the CDR3 with reference TRBV5-1 and TRBJ2-3 gives the whole variable domain KAGVTQTPRYLIKTRGQQVTLSCSPISGHRSVSWYQQTPGQGLQFLFEYFSETQRNKGNFPGRFSGRQFSNSRSEMNVSTLELGDSALYLCASSYGGGSTDTQYFGPGTRLTVL.